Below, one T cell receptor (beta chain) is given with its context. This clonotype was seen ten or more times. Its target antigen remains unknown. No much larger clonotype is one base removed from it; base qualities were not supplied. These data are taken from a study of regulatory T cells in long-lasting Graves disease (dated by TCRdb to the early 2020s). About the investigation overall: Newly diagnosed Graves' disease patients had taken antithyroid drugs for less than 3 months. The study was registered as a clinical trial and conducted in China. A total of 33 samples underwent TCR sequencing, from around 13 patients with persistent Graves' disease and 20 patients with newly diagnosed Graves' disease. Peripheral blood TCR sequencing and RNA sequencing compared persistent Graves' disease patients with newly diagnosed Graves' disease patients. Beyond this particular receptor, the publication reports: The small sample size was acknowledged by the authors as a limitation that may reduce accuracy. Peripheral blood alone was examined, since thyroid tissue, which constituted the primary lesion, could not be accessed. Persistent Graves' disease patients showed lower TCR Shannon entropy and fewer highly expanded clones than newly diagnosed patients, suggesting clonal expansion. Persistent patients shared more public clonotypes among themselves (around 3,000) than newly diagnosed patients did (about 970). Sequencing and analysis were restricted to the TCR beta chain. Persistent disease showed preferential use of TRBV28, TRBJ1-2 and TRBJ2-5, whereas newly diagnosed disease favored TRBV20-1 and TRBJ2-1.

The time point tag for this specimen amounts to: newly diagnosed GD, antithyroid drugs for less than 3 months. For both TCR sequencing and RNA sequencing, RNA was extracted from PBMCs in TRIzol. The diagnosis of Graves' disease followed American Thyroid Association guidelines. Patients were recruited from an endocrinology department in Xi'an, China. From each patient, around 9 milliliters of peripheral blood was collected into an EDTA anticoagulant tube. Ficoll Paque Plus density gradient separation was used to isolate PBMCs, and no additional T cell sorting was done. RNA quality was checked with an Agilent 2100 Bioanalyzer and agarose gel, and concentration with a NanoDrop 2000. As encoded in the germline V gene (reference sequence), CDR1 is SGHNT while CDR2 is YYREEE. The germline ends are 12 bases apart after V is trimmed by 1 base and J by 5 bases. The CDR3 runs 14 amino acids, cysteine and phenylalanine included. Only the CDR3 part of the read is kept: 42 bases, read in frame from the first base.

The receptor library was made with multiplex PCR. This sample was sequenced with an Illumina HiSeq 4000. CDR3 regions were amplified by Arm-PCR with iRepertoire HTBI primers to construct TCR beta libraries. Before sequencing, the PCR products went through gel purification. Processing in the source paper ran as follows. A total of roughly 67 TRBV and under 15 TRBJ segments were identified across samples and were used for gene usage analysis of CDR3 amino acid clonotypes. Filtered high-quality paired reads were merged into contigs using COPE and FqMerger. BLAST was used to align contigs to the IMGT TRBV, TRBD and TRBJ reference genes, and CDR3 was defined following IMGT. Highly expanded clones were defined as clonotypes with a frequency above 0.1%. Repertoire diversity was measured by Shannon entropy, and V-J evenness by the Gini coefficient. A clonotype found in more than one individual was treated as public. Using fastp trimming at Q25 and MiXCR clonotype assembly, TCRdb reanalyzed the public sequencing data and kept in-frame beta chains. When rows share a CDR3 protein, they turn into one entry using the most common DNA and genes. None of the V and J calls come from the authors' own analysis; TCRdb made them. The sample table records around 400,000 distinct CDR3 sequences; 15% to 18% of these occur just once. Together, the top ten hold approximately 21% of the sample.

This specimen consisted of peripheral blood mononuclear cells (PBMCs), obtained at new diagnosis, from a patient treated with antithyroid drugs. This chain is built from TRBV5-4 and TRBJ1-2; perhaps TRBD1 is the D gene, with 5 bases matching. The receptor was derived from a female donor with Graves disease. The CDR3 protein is CASSLTAGGYGYTF. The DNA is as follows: TGTGCCAGCAGCTTGACCGCCGGGGGGTATGGCTACACCTTC.